Listed below are T cell receptor beta chains from one sample, sequenced in a study of breast tumors, draining lymph nodes, adjacent tissues. TCRdb called the multiplex PCR reads again in MiXCR, with one record for every CDR3 protein. The sample records fewer than 200,000 distinct CDR3 sequences, roughly 30% being singletons. What was sequenced was axillary lymph node tissue. The receptors were gathered from a female donor with breast cancer. Some clones in this sample may be carry-over from other donors' samples. Both conserved end residues are trimmed from each CDR3. A row's size may be missing; if present it is once, few, many or a size class.

size,V,length,CDR3
NA,TRBV6-6,14,ASSYPPAGDTDTQY
many,TRBV7-6,13,ASSVDLSSYNEQF
NA,TRBV6-5,12,ASTPAGSNQPQH
few,TRBV6-2/TRBV6-3,12,ASSYIQGNYGYT
many,TRBV3-1,12,ASRRTGLGEKLF
many,TRBV19,12,ASNVGLGWETQY
many,TRBV7-9,15,ASSLVGSSLLQETQY
NA,TRBV20-1,10,SARIWGTEAF
many,TRBV10-3,12,AISESRQGYEQF
NA,TRBV5-7,11,SSSSQDPYGYT